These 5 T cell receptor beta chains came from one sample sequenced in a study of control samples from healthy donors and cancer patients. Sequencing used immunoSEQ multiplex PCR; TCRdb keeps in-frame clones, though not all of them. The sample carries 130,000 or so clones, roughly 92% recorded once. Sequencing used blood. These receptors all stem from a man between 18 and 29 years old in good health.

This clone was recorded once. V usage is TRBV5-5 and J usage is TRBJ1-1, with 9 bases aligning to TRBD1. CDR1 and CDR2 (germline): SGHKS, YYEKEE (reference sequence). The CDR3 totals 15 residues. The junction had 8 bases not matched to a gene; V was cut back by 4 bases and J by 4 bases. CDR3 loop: CASSPGTGLITEAFF. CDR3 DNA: TGTGCCAGCAGCCCCGGGACAGGGCTTATCACTGAAGCTTTCTTT.

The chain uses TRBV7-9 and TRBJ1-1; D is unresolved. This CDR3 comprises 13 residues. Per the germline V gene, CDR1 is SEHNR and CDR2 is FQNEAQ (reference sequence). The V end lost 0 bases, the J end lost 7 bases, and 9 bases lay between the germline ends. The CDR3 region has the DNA TGTGCCAGCAGCTTAGCTGGCACATTTGAAGCTTTCTTT. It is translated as CASSLAGTFEAFF.

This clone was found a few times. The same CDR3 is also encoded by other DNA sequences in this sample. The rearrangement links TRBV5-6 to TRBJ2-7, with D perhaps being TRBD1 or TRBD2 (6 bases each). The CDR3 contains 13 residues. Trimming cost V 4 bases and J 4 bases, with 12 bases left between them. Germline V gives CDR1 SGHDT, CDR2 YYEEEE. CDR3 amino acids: CASSARGGYEQYF. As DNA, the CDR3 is TGTGCCAGCAGCGCCAGGGGAGGATACGAGCAGTACTTC.

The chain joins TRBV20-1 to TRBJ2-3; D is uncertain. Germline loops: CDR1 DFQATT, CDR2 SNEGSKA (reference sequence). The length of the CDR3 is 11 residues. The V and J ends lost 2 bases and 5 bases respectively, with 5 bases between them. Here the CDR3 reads CSARLVDTQYF. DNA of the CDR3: TGCAGTGCTAGACTAGTAGATACGCAGTATTTT.

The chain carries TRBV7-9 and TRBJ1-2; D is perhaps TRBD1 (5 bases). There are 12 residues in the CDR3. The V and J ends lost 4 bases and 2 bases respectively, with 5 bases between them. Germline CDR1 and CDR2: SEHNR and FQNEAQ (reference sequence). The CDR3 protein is CASSWTNYGYTF. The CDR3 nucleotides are TGTGCCAGCAGCTGGACAAACTATGGCTACACCTTC.